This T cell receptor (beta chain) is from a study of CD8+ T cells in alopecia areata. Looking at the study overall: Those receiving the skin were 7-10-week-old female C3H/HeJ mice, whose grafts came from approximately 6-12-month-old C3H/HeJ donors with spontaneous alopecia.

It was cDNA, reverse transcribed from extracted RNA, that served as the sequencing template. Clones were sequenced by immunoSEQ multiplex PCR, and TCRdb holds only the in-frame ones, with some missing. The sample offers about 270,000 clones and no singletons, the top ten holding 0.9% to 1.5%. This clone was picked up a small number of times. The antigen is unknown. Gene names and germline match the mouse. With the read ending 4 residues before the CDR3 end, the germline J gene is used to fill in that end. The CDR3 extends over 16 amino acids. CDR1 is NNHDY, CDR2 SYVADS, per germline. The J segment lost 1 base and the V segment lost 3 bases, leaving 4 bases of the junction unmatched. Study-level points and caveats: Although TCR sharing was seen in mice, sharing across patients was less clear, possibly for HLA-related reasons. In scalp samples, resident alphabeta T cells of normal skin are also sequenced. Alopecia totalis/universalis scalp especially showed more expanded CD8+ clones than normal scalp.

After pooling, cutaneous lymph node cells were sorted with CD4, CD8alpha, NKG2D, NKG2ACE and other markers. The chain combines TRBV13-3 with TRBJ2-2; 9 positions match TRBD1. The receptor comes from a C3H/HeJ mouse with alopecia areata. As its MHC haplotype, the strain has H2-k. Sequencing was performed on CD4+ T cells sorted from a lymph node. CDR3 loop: CASSVPGQGNTGQLYF. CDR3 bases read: TGTGCCAGCAGTGTCCCGGGACAGGGAAACACCGGG.